One T cell receptor (beta chain) is described in this entry. Antigen: not known. This sample stems from a study of shared clonotypes between healthy human individuals. General study results and limits: Roughly 5% of naive CD4 clonotypes were common to several donors. Memory subsets had estimated richness that was generally smaller than that of naive subsets.

Some clones are missing from TCRdb's copy, which holds only in-frame ones; the method was immunoSEQ multiplex PCR. The sample has under 550,000 clones, about 95% seen once. V was shortened by 1 base and J by 5 bases, with 14 bases between the two germline ends. The CDR3 spans 15 residues. The germline V gene has CDR1 LNHDA and CDR2 SQIVND (reference sequence). The rearrangement uses TRBV19 and TRBJ2-5, with a weak D call TRBD2 (6 bases). Sample: naive CD4+ T cells sorted from blood. Described subset: CD45RA+ positively selected. This TCR was sampled from a woman in her twenties or thirties in good health. CDR3 coding DNA: TGTGCCAGTAGTATAGTCGGGGGAGGCAGGGAGACCCAGTACTTC. Its protein product is CASSIVGGGRETQYF.